This T cell receptor beta chain is from a study of Graves' ophthalmopathy and Graves' hyperthyroidism (dated 2018 in TCRdb). In the study overall: Peripheral blood was collected before any treatment was given, at the time of initial diagnosis. An independent validation cohort comprised 18 hyperthyroidism patients and over 15 patients who later progressed from hyperthyroidism to ophthalmopathy. In total, approximately 140 blood samples were TCR-sequenced: around 42 ophthalmopathy, 80 or so hyperthyroidism and roughly 17 hyperthyroidism-to-ophthalmopathy patients. T-cell repertoires of thyroid tissue and blood were compared in over 5 hyperthyroidism patients. Following sample collection, hyperthyroidism patients were given methimazole at a starting dose of 30 mg daily, and ophthalmopathy patients were given high-dose intravenous methylprednisolone. To explore V-J signatures that distinguish ophthalmopathy from hyperthyroidism, a discovery set of about 99 patients was enrolled, made up of 40 to 45 with ophthalmopathy and roughly 57 with stable hyperthyroidism. The 100 discovery patients were randomly split 7:3 into training and test sets. To tell Graves' ophthalmopathy apart from Graves' hyperthyroidism, and to predict which patients would progress to ophthalmopathy, the study relied on TCR beta repertoire signatures. Overall study results and their limits: Most expanded thyroid clonotypes with frequency above 0.001 were also detected in blood, suggesting blood repertoires may reflect the thyroid immune response. In validation, the model predicted ophthalmopathy progression with less than 71% sensitivity and 72.22% specificity; about a dozen predicted patients were CT-confirmed with GO in a median of roughly 6.8 months. The 13-signature model separated ophthalmopathy from stable hyperthyroidism with around 90% sensitivity and approximately 83% specificity in cross-validation, and 80%/75% in the test set. Sample size was not predetermined statistically, and investigators were not blinded to group allocation.

Ophthalmopathy patients had moderately to severely active disease, Clinical Activity Score of at least 3, NOSPECS grade of at least 4, and disease duration under 3 months. Patients with other autoimmune diseases, uncontrolled infections, pregnancy or lactation were excluded. Clinical symptoms, serum thyroxine, TRAb, thyroid ultrasound and orbital computed tomography were used for diagnosis. Ficoll-Paque density gradient centrifugation was used to isolate PBMCs from about 10 ml of fresh peripheral blood. Trizol reagent was used to extract the total RNA, and its quality was then checked on an Agilent 2100 Bioanalyzer. V gives up 3 bases and J gives up 7 bases, and the segment between their germline ends measures 13 bases. The CDR3 starts with the cysteine, ends with the phenylalanine, and has 14 residues. Kept here is only the CDR3 DNA, which spans 42 bases and is read in frame from base 1. Looking up the germline V gene yields CDR1 ENHRY and CDR2 SYGVKD.

For repertoire sequencing, TCR beta CDR3 regions were amplified from RNA transcripts. The first round of RT-PCR was done with HTBI primers and the Qiagen OneStep RT-PCR kit, and was followed by a second round of multiplex PCR, then size selection and purification. Sequencing of the libraries was carried out on an Illumina HiSeq2000 in paired-end mode with 100 bp reads. The authors' analysis ran thus. SOAPnuke was used to process the reads, removing any read that contained adapters or uncalled bases, had a mean Phred below 15, or lacked an exact match to the constant primer or identifier. COPE v1.2.5 was used to merge high-quality paired reads. Clonotypes were defined as unique nucleotide sequences and were aligned to IMGT TRB V, D and J references using MiTCR v1.1. Only V-J combinations with frequency above 0.0001 were analysed, covering approximately 99% of repertoires. For each V-J combination, a TCR clonal expansion and chaos score was defined as the ratio of F50 clonal expansion to chaos observed in the TCRdist matrix. Welch's t-statistics and random forest were used to reduce the features to some 13 V-J combinations, which were then used as input to a naive Bayes classifier. The Morisita-Horn index was used to measure how similar the thyroid and blood repertoires were. TCRdb trimmed public reads at Q25 via fastp, called clones via MiXCR and kept in-frame beta chains. Identical CDR3 proteins give one entry, which carries the most common genes and DNA. TCRdb, not the authors, supplied the V and J calls. The sample table shows about 13,000 distinct CDR3 sequences, and 50% are seen once. Jointly, the top ten make up roughly 50% of the sample.

As to this clonotype: There is no known antigen for this receptor. No base quality values were provided; no much bigger clone lies one nucleotide off.

The source material was peripheral blood. This sequence uses TRBV10-3 and TRBJ1-5; TRBD1 is possibly the D segment (6 matching bases). The clonotype was recovered from a woman aged 25-40 years with Graves' ophthalmopathy. Donor details come from another sample of the same person, matched by shared clones. In nucleotides, the sequence is TGTGCCATCAGTGAAGCGGCAGGGGAACAGCCCCAGCATTTT. Its product reads: CAISEAAGEQPQHF.